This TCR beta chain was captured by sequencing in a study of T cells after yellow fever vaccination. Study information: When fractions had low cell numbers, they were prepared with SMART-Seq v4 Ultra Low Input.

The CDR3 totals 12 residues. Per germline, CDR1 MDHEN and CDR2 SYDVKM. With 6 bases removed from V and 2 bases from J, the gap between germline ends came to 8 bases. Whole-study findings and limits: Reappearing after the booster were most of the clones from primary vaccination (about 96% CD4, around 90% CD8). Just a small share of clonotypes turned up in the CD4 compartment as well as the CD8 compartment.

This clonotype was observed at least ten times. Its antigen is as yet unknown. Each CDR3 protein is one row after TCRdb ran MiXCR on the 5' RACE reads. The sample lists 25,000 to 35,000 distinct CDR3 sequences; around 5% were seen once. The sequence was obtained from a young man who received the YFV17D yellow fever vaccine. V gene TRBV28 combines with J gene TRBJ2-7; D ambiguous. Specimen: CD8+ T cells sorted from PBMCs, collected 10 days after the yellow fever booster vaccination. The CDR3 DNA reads TGTGCCAGCAGCCGAGACCCCTACGAGCAGTACTTC. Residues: CASSRDPYEQYF.